Presented here are 23 T cell receptor beta chains from one specimen sequenced in a study of molecular identifiers for immune sequencing clone quantification. TCRdb recomputed calls from the PCR reads with MiXCR, one row per CDR3 protein. The sample lists just under 65,000 distinct CDR3 sequences; around 17% were seen once. Material: naive CD8+ T cells from blood, with Jurkat cell RNA spiked in. Subset of the sample: FACS-sorted CD8+CD4-CCR7+CD45RA+ naive T cells. Source of these receptors: a human donor in good health. Some libraries in this study had Jurkat cell RNA spiked in.

This clonotype has a handful of counts. This chain joins TRBV29-1 and TRBJ2-1; D gene ambiguous. The CDR3 length is 11 residues. Germline CDR1 reads SQVTM; CDR2 reads ANQGSEA. Trimming cost V 4 bases and J 3 bases, with 4 bases left between them. CDR3 amino acids: CSVGVYNEQFF. DNA of the CDR3: TGCAGCGTTGGAGTCTACAATGAGCAGTTCTTC.

This clonotype came up many times. This sequence joins TRBV12-3 or TRBV12-4 and TRBJ2-3, with a weak D call TRBD2 (6 bases). Trimming removed 6 bases from V and 2 bases from J, with 12 bases in between. There are 14 residues in the CDR3. In DNA form, the CDR3 reads TGTGCCAGCAGCCCCCAGCGGGCCACAGATACGCAGTATTTT. Its translation is CASSPQRATDTQYF.

This clonotype appeared a few times. The chain employs TRBV19 and TRBJ2-1; D not certain. Germline V gene sequence: CDR1 LNHDA, CDR2 SQIVND (reference sequence). The CDR3 has 13 amino acids. V was pared by 3 bases and J by 5 bases, with 8 bases between. The CDR3 region has the DNA TGTGCCAGTAGTATTGTACCCGACAATGAGCAGTTCTTC. It codes for CASSIVPDNEQFF.

This clonotype was seen ten or more times. This chain uses TRBV29-1 with TRBJ2-1; 8 bases agree with TRBD1. CDR3 length: 17 residues. CDR1 and CDR2 from the germline V gene are SQVTM and ANQGSEA. J lost 5 bases, V lost 0 bases, and 12 bases had no gene match. The CDR3 protein is CSVEDPLAGGANNEQFF. The CDR3 nucleotides are TGCAGCGTTGAAGACCCTCTGGCAGGGGGCGCGAACAATGAGCAGTTCTTC.

In this sample, this clonotype turned up many times. The chain is built from TRBV12-3 or TRBV12-4 and TRBJ1-5; the D is unclear. This CDR3 has 13 amino acids. V lost 5 bases, J lost 2 bases, and 7 bases lay in between. CDR3 loop: CASSPGGNQPQHF. CDR3 nucleotide sequence: TGTGCCAGCAGTCCCGGAGGCAATCAGCCCCAGCATTTT.

This clonotype has only a few counts. The chain uses TRBV13 and TRBJ2-3, with D perhaps TRBD1 (6 bases). V lost 5 bases, J lost 4 bases, and 16 bases lay in between. The germline CDR1 and CDR2 sequences are PRHDT and FYEKMQ (reference sequence). The CDR3 is 15 amino acids. The CDR3 DNA follows: TGTGCCAGCAGCCCCATGGGGGCGCCCGCAGATACGCAGTATTTT. Protein product: CASSPMGAPADTQYF.

V gene TRBV7-6 combines with J gene TRBJ2-6, with TRBD1 as a possible D gene (6 bases). CDR3 size: 17 residues. Germline assignment: CDR1 SGHVS and CDR2 FNYEAQ. V was clipped by 5 bases and J by 0 bases, with 14 bases between them. The CDR3 sequence is CASSTQPTGSGANVLTF. CDR3 DNA sequence: TGTGCCAGCAGCACCCAACCGACAGGCTCTGGGGCCAACGTCCTGACTTTC.

The rearrangement uses TRBV11-3 and TRBJ2-7; D is unclear. CDR3 length: 13 amino acids. The germline CDR1 and CDR2 sequences are SGHNT and YENEEA. Trimming took off 5 bases at V and 3 bases at J, with 11 bases between the two ends. For the CDR3, the DNA is TGTGCCAGCAGCCCAAACGCCGTCTACGAGCAGTACTTC. Encoded protein: CASSPNAVYEQYF.

This clonotype came up many times. V usage is TRBV6-2 or TRBV6-3 and J usage is TRBJ2-5; 7 bases match TRBD2. The germline gives CDR1 MNHEY, CDR2 SVGEGT. The J segment lost 5 bases and the V segment lost 1 base, leaving 13 bases of the junction unmatched. This CDR3 has 17 residues. The CDR3 DNA follows: TGTGCCAGCAGTTACTTTGGACCAGCGGGATCCCATGAGACCCAGTACTTC. This sequence encodes CASSYFGPAGSHETQYF.

This clonotype occurred many times. The rearrangement uses TRBV4-3 and TRBJ2-7, with 9 bases lining up with TRBD2. The CDR3 totals 16 residues. In germline, CDR1 is LGHNA, CDR2 YSLEER. V gave up 1 base and J gave up 6 bases; unmatched junction bases: 10. The DNA of the CDR3 is TGCGCCAGCAGCCAAGTTAGGGCGGGAGGGCCTGGCGAGCAGTACTTC. This encodes CASSQVRAGGPGEQYF.

This clonotype was observed many times. The rearrangement joins TRBV20-1 to TRBJ2-1; 11 nucleotides align to TRBD2. The V gene end was trimmed by 4 bases and the J gene end by 4 bases; junction bases not matched to a gene: 12. The CDR3 extends over 17 amino acids. Looked up from germline, CDR1 is DFQATT and CDR2 is SNEGSKA (reference sequence). The CDR3 loop reads CSATTYGTSGIYNEQFF. As DNA, the CDR3 is TGCAGTGCTACGACGTACGGGACTAGCGGAATTTACAATGAGCAGTTCTTC.

This clonotype was recorded at least ten times. J is TRBJ2-7 and V is TRBV29-1, with D possibly matching TRBD2 (6 bases). V lost 7 bases to trimming and J lost 1 base, with 17 bases between them. CDR3 length: 14 amino acids. Germline V gene lookup returns CDR1 SQVTM and CDR2 ANQGSEA. CDR3 loop: CSALGGEKSYEQYF. CDR3 nucleotides: TGCAGCGCTCTCGGGGGAGAAAAGTCCTACGAGCAGTACTTC.

This clonotype appeared many times. This chain uses TRBV4-3 with TRBJ1-1; D may be TRBD1 (6 bases). Germline V gene data show CDR1 as LGHNA and CDR2 as YSLEER. V lost 4 bases to trimming and J lost 5 bases, with 11 bases between them. The CDR3 consists of 13 residues. The CDR3 protein is CASSRARGTEAFF. The CDR3 nucleotides are TGCGCCAGCAGCCGGGCCAGGGGAACTGAAGCTTTCTTT.

In the case of this clonotype: With a much larger clone just one base away, this may be a read error. The chain is built from TRBV6-5 and TRBJ1-2; 10 bases map to TRBD1. The CDR3 loop spans 14 amino acids. Germline lookup yields CDR1 MNHEY and CDR2 SVGAGI. CDR3 region: CGSIGTGTGAGYTF. The CDR3 DNA sequence: TGTGGCAGCATCGGAACCGGGACAGGGGCCGGCTACACCTTC.

The sample holds many counts of this clonotype. This chain connects TRBV7-9 to TRBJ1-5, with D perhaps TRBD1 (6 bases). Germline CDR1 and CDR2: SEHNR and FQNEAQ (reference sequence). CDR3 size: 15 residues. The V and J ends lost 4 bases and 5 bases respectively, with 15 bases between them. The CDR3 spells CASSSMDSEYQPQHF. DNA of the CDR3: TGTGCCAGCAGCTCCATGGACAGCGAGTATCAGCCCCAGCATTTT.

Comments on this clonotype: Being one base from a much bigger clone, this may be a read error. V is TRBV13 and J is TRBJ2-7; possibly TRBD1 or TRBD2 for D (5 bases each). Germline V gene sequence: CDR1 PRHDT, CDR2 FYEKMQ (reference sequence). The CDR3 covers 14 residues. Trimming took off 4 bases at V and 2 bases at J, with 12 bases between the two ends. The CDR3 sequence: CASSWGPAPYEQYF. The CDR3 bases are TGTGCCAGCAGCTGGGGACCAGCGCCCTACGAGCAGTACTTC.

This clonotype came up many times. This sequence joins TRBV13 and TRBJ2-2; 12 nucleotides align to TRBD2. Germline values: CDR1 PRHDT, CDR2 FYEKMQ (reference sequence). The CDR3 loop spans 15 amino acids. V dropped 4 bases and J dropped 4; count of bases not matched to a gene: 1. CDR3 sequence (DNA): TGTGCCAGCAGCTCTAGCGGGAGGGGCACCGGGGAGCTGTTTTTT. Its protein is CASSSSGRGTGELFF.

A remark on this clonotype: This may be a read error: a much more frequent sequence differs by one nucleotide. The rearrangement uses TRBV11-2 and TRBJ1-1, with D possibly TRBD1 on 5 matching bases. The V gene's germline CDR1 is SGHAT and CDR2 FQNNGV. This CDR3 is 14 amino acids long. The CDR3 coding sequence is TGTGCCAACAGCTTAGTCGCTCAGGGAGGCTCGGCTTTCTTT. Its translation: CANSLVAQGGSAFF.

This clonotype was recorded at least ten times. This chain links TRBV7-9 with TRBJ2-1; D is perhaps TRBD2 (5 bases). The CDR3 sequence is 17 residues long. Germline CDR1 SEHNR, CDR2 FQNEAQ (reference sequence). V was trimmed by 5 bases and J by 4 bases, leaving 21 bases between them. CDR3 protein: CASSPPPPRTGYNEQFF. DNA for the CDR3: TGTGCCAGCAGCCCACCCCCCCCACGGACGGGGTACAATGAGCAGTTCTTC.

This clonotype was recorded at least ten times. This chain joins TRBV7-2 and TRBJ2-7; TRBD2 matches at 9 bases. The V segment lost 1 base and the J segment 4 bases; nucleotides outside the gene matches: 5. CDR1 is SGHTA and CDR2 is FQGNSA in the germline V gene. The CDR3 spans 15 residues. This chain's CDR3 is CASSLGLAGRYEQYF. CDR3 in DNA: TGTGCCAGCAGCTTAGGGCTAGCGGGACGATACGAGCAGTACTTC. Based on the CDR3 plus reference TRBV7-2 and TRBJ2-7, the full variable domain is GAGVSQSPSNKVTEKGKDVELRCDPISGHTALYWYRQSLGQGLEFLIYFQGNSAPDKSGLPSDRFSAERTGGSVSTLTIQRTQQEDSAVYLCASSLGLAGRYEQYFGPGTRLTVT.

Many counts were recorded for this clonotype. The chain uses TRBV12-3 or TRBV12-4 and TRBJ2-3; a possible D gene is TRBD2 (6 bases). V was clipped by 6 bases and J by 0 bases, with 19 bases between them. The CDR3 length is 17 residues. The CDR3 loop reads CASSRVTGTQSTDTQYF. The CDR3 region has the DNA TGTGCCAGCAGCCGCGTCACCGGGACTCAAAGCACAGATACGCAGTATTTT.

This clonotype was seen at least ten times. This rearrangement joins TRBV7-9 to TRBJ2-6; no clear D. With 8 bases removed from V and 0 bases from J, the gap between germline ends came to 14 bases. CDR1 is SEHNR and CDR2 is FQNEAQ in the germline V gene (reference sequence). The CDR3 runs 16 residues. This CDR3 is CASVPHGSSGANVLTF. Written as DNA, the CDR3 is TGTGCCAGCGTCCCACATGGTAGCTCTGGGGCCAACGTCCTGACTTTC.

This clonotype was observed many times. This chain connects TRBV20-1 to TRBJ2-7; a weak D match, TRBD2 (5 bases). CDR1 and CDR2 from the germline V gene are DFQATT and SNEGSKA (reference sequence). The CDR3 consists of 13 residues. V shed 6 bases and J shed 3 bases, with 15 bases lying between them. CDR3 loop: CSASSGDNYEQYF. CDR3 bases: TGCAGTGCCAGCAGCGGAGATAACTACGAGCAGTACTTC.